Listed below are T cell receptor beta chains from one sample, sequenced in a study of OX40 agonist ivuxolimab in advanced cancers. Here immunoSEQ multiplex PCR was the method, and the copy in TCRdb shows in-frame clones only, minus some. The data hold about 19,000 clones, with about nine tenths observed a single time. The starting material was CD4+ or CD8+ T cells sorted from blood, obtained in a trial of the OX40 agonist ivuxolimab. These TCRs come from an adult with an advanced solid tumor such as melanoma, head and neck, liver or kidney cancer. Both conserved end residues are part of each CDR3. The order of the fields is V gene, CDR3 length, J gene, clone size, D gene, CDR3 protein, CDR3 DNA. D genes are given only for firm matches. A row's size may be missing; if present it is once, few, many or a size class.

TRBV11-3	15	TRBJ2-7	.	TRBD2	CASSLSYGLASEQYF	TGTGCCAGCAGCTTGAGTTACGGACTAGCGAGCGAGCAGTACTTC
TRBV28	17	TRBJ2-3	few	TRBD1	CASKHRGRVISTDTQYF	TGTGCCAGCAAACACAGGGGGCGCGTAATTAGCACAGATACGCAGTATTTT
TRBV29-1	14	TRBJ2-1	.	.	CSMVLARSYNEQFF	TGCAGCATGGTTTTAGCCCGATCCTACAATGAGCAGTTCTTC
TRBV9	17	TRBJ2-2	once	.	CASSASTRGANTGELFF	TGTGCCAGCAGCGCCTCGACCCGGGGCGCGAACACCGGGGAGCTGTTTTTT
TRBV10-2	13	TRBJ1-5	few	.	CASSELTNQPQHF	TGCGCCAGCAGTGAGTTGACTAATCAGCCCCAGCATTTT
TRBV19	13	TRBJ1-1	.	.	CASSIQGNTEAFF	TGTGCCAGTAGTATTCAGGGGAACACTGAAGCTTTCTTT
TRBV7-9	13	TRBJ1-2	.	.	CASSLDYTYGYTF	TGTGCCAGCAGCCTAGACTATACCTATGGCTACACCTTC
TRBV25-1	10	TRBJ2-7	.	.	CASSNYEQYF	TGTGCCAGCAGTAACTACGAGCAGTACTTC
TRBV4-1	14	TRBJ1-1	.	.	CASSSTGSGTEAFF	TGCGCCAGCAGCTCGACGGGGTCGGGCACTGAAGCTTTCTTT
TRBV15	15	TRBJ1-2	.	.	CATSGTLPGGYGYTF	TGTGCCACCAGCGGTACACTCCCCGGGGGCTATGGCTACACCTTC
TRBV5-1	11	TRBJ1-2	.	.	CASSGSNGYTF	TGCGCCAGCAGCGGCTCCAATGGCTACACCTTC
TRBV7-7	13	TRBJ2-1	few	.	CASSLGLGDEQFF	TGTGCTAGCAGCTTAGGATTAGGGGATGAGCAGTTCTTC
TRBV29-1	15	TRBJ2-2	.	TRBD2	CSVGGGTILTGELFF	TGCAGCGTTGGGGGAGGGACTATACTTACCGGGGAGCTGTTTTTT
TRBV7-2	15	TRBJ2-7	.	TRBD2	CASSLGASGRGEQYF	TGTGCCAGCAGCTTAGGGGCTAGCGGGAGAGGTGAGCAGTACTTC
TRBV5-4	13	TRBJ2-1	.	.	CASSGAVGNEQFF	TGTGCCAGCAGCGGAGCCGTGGGGAATGAGCAGTTCTTC
TRBV7-9	15	TRBJ2-6	.	.	CASRPTLSGANVLTF	TGTGCCAGCAGGCCGACACTTTCTGGGGCCAACGTCCTGACTTTC
TRBV2	16	TRBJ1-3	medium-sized	.	CASSGVDGARGNTIYF	TGTGCCAGCAGTGGGGTTGATGGGGCGCGAGGAAACACCATATATTTT
TRBV19	15	TRBJ2-5	.	TRBD2	CASSTQAGGGETQYF	TGTGCCAGTAGTACCCAAGCGGGAGGGGGAGAGACCCAGTACTTC
TRBV28	15	TRBJ1-5	.	.	CASSLLGQSNQPQHF	TGTGCCAGCAGTTTACTCGGACAAAGCAATCAGCCCCAGCATTTT
TRBV5-4	13	TRBJ2-1	few	.	CASSLAWGDEQFF	TGTGCCAGCAGCTTGGCCTGGGGGGATGAGCAGTTCTTC
TRBV4-2	13	TRBJ2-7	.	.	CASSQGGVNEQYF	TGTGCCAGCAGCCAAGGGGGGGTGAACGAGCAGTACTTC
TRBV7-9	15	TRBJ2-5	.	TRBD1	CASSLGTGGAKTQYF	TGTGCCAGCAGCTTAGGGACAGGGGGCGCGAAGACCCAGTACTTC
TRBV14	13	TRBJ2-3	.	.	CASSRGFPDTQYF	TGTGCCAGCAGCCGGGGATTCCCGGATACGCAGTATTTT
TRBV7-7	13	TRBJ2-7	.	.	CASSLGLHYEQYF	TGTGCTAGCAGCTTAGGACTTCACTACGAGCAGTACTTC
TRBV5-4	19	TRBJ2-7	.	TRBD2	CASSPHTSAITFTSSEQYF	TGTGCCAGCAGCCCCCATACTAGCGCCATTACCTTCACTAGCTCCGAGCAGTACTTC
TRBV19	14	TRBJ1-5	.	.	CASSEGPGNQPQHF	TGTGCCAGTAGTGAGGGGCCTGGGAATCAGCCCCAGCATTTT
TRBV7-6	14	TRBJ1-1	.	TRBD1	CASSSRGVNTEAFF	TGTGCCAGCAGCTCCAGGGGGGTGAACACTGAAGCTTTCTTT
TRBV7-9	14	TRBJ2-5	once	.	CASSSRQFQETQYF	TGTGCCAGCAGCTCGAGACAGTTCCAAGAGACCCAGTACTTC
TRBV4-3	20	TRBJ2-3	.	TRBD2	CASSQDRILAGGRTTDTQYF	TGCGCCAGCAGCCAAGATCGAATCCTAGCGGGAGGGCGAACCACAGATACGCAGTATTTT
TRBV5-4	14	TRBJ2-1	few	TRBD2	CASSDQRGYNEQFF	TGTGCCAGCAGTGACCAGCGGGGGTACAATGAGCAGTTCTTC
TRBV9	17	TRBJ2-6	.	.	CASSARVASSGANVLTF	TGTGCCAGCAGCGCCCGGGTCGCAAGCTCTGGGGCCAACGTCCTGACTTTC
TRBV28	17	TRBJ1-1	.	TRBD1	CASTARTGGQRNTEAFF	TGTGCCAGCACCGCTAGGACAGGGGGCCAGCGAAACACTGAAGCTTTCTTT